This T cell receptor beta chain is drawn from a study of blood T cells in healthy people across ages. Findings of the study overall: It was found that TCR beta diversity correlated strongly with the percentage of naive T cells. Diversity of TCR beta per million T cells declined in a roughly linear way with age.

The use of a sample-barcoded 5' primer and a J-beta primer mix characterized a second PCR of roughly 6 to 11 cycles. MiXCR, run by TCRdb on the 5' RACE reads, gives a single entry per CDR3 protein. The sample gives roughly 2 million distinct CDR3 sequences, less than 50% of which show up once; 2.1% is in the top ten. The V and J ends lost 5 bases and 5 bases, in that order; junction bases with no gene match: 8. This CDR3 is built from 14 residues. CDR1 ENHRY and CDR2 SYGVKD come from the germline V gene. With regard to this clonotype: Its antigen remains unidentified.

The rearrangement uses TRBV10-3 and TRBJ2-7; the match to TRBD1 covers 8 bases. The sequencing sample was made of blood. The receptor was derived from a middle-aged woman in good health. The CDR3 DNA follows: TGTGCCATCAGTCCCCGGACAGGGCTACACGAGCAGTACTTC. Amino acid sequence: CAISPRTGLHEQYF.